One sample yielded the 5 T cell receptor beta chains listed below, sequenced in a study of metastatic and nonmetastatic thyroid tumors. With MiXCR, TCRdb reprocessed the PCR reads. The repertoire holds 25,000 to 35,000 clones, with over 20% as singletons. None of the patients had undergone any treatment ahead of thyroid surgery. The sample taken for sequencing was blood. These receptors all stem from a female donor with papillary thyroid cancer or a benign thyroid nodule (not recorded which). Some clones in this sample may be carry-over from other donors' samples.

This clone was seen repeatedly, ten times or more. The V call is TRBV15, the J call TRBJ2-7; maybe TRBD2 (5 bases). Deletions cut 0 bases from V and 0 bases from J, with 9 bases between. The germline CDR1 and CDR2 sequences are LNHNV and YYDKDF (reference sequence). The CDR3 has 15 amino acids. CDR3 nucleotide sequence: TGTGCCACCAGCAGAGATTTCAGCGGCTCCTACGAGCAGTACTTC. As protein: CATSRDFSGSYEQYF.

The table lists this clone with a count of one. This rearrangement joins TRBV5-1 to TRBJ2-3, with 13 bases identical to TRBD2. Germline V gene data show CDR1 as SGHRS and CDR2 as YFSETQ. The ends lost 2 bases at V and 1 base at J; junction bases unmatched: 1. CDR3 length: 16 amino acids. CDR3 loop: CASSFGLAGGTDTQYF. The CDR3 DNA sequence: TGCGCCAGCAGCTTCGGACTAGCGGGGGGCACAGATACGCAGTATTTT. Filled out from reference TRBV5-1 and TRBJ2-3, the complete variable domain reads KAGVTQTPRYLIKTRGQQVTLSCSPISGHRSVSWYQQTPGQGLQFLFEYFSETQRNKGNFPGRFSGRQFSNSRSEMNVSTLELGDSALYLCASSFGLAGGTDTQYFGPGTRLTVL.

This clone was seen just once. The chain recombines TRBV7-2 with TRBJ2-1; D gene uncertain. This CDR3 is 14 amino acids long. Germline values: CDR1 SGHTA, CDR2 FQGNSA. The V gene lost 4 bases and the J gene lost 2 bases, with 9 bases spanning the gap. The CDR3 spells CASSSVAAYNEQFF. As DNA, the CDR3 is TGTGCCAGCAGCTCGGTAGCAGCCTACAATGAGCAGTTCTTC.

This clone was seen ten or more times. The chain uses TRBV15 and TRBJ2-2; TRBD1 or TRBD2 may be the D gene (5 bases each). The CDR3 is 15 amino acids. Germline values: CDR1 LNHNV, CDR2 YYDKDF (reference sequence). Trimming took off 5 bases at V and 2 bases at J, with 12 bases between the two ends. The CDR3 DNA reads TGTGCCACCAGCCCCAGCGGACACAACACCGGGGAGCTGTTTTTT. Its translation: CATSPSGHNTGELFF.

This clone occurred once. This could be a read error, since a much larger clone is one nucleotide away. Other DNA sequences within the sample encode an identical CDR3. The chain carries TRBV5-1 and TRBJ2-3, with 10 nucleotides matching TRBD2. After removal of 0 bases from V and 4 bases from J, the junction contained 5 bases not matched to a gene. The CDR3 sequence is 16 residues long. Per germline, CDR1 SGHRS and CDR2 YFSETQ. As DNA, the CDR3 is TGCGCCAGCAGCTTGGCTAGCGGGAGTGGTTCAGATACGCAGTATTTT. Protein: CASSLASGSGSDTQYF.